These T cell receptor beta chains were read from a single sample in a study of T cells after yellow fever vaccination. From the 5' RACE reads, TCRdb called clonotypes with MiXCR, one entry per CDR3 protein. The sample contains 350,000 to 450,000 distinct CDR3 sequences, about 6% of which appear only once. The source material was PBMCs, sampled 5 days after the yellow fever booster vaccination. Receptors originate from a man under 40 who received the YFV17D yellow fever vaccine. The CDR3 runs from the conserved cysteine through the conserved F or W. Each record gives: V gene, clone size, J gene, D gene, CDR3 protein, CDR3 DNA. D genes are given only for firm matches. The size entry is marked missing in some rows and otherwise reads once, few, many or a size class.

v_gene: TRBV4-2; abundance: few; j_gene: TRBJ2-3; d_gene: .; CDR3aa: CASSQEPFAGGTDTQYF; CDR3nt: TGTGCCAGCAGCCAAGAACCCTTTGCAGGGGGCACAGATACGCAGTATTTT
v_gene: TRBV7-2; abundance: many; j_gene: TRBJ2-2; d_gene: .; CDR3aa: CASSLGIDRTGELFF; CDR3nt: TGTGCCAGCAGCTTAGGGATTGACCGCACCGGGGAGCTGTTTTTT
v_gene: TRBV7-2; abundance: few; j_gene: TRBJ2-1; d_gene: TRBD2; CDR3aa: CASSASGLEVSEQFF; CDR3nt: TGTGCCAGCAGCGCTAGCGGACTAGAGGTCAGTGAGCAGTTCTTC
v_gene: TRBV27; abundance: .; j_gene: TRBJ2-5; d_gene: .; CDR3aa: CASSFIRDTGYQETQYF; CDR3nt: TGTGCCAGCAGTTTCATCCGGGACACTGGGTACCAAGAGACCCAGTACTTC
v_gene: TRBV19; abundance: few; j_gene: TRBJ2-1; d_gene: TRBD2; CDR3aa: CASRRLAVNNEQFF; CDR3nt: TGTGCCAGTAGACGTCTAGCGGTGAACAATGAGCAGTTCTTC
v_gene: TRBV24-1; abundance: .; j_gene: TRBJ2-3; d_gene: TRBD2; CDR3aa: CATSEAVSSGRHSTDTQYF; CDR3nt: TGTGCCACCAGTGAGGCCGTTTCGAGCGGGAGACATAGCACAGATACGCAGTATTTT
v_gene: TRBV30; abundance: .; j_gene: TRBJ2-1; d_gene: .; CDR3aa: CAWSTDLASLRGQFF; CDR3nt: TGTGCCTGGAGTACAGACTTAGCGAGCCTTAGGGGGCAGTTCTTC
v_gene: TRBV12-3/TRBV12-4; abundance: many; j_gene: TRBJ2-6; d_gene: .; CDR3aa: CASSFKTPGANVLTF; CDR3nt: TGTGCCAGCAGTTTCAAGACACCTGGGGCCAACGTCCTGACTTTC
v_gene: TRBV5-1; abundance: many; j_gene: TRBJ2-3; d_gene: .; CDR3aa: CASRTTGSGTDTQYF; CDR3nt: TGCGCCAGCAGAACTACAGGCTCTGGCACAGATACGCAGTATTTT
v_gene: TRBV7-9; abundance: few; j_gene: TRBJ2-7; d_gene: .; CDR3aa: CASSLVDLEQYF; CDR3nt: TGTGCCAGCAGCTTAGTGGATCTGGAGCAGTACTTC
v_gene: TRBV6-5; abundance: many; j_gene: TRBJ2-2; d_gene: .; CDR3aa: CATESDGGELFF; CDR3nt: TGTGCCACCGAGAGTGATGGCGGGGAGCTGTTTTTT
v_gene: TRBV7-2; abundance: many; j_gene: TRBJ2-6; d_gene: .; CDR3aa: CASSLISGANVLTF; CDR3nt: TGTGCCAGCAGCTTGATCTCTGGGGCCAACGTCCTGACTTTC
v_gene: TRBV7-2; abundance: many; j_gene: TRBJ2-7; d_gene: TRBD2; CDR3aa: CASTLRLAGGDEQYF; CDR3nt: TGTGCCAGCACCCTACGACTAGCGGGTGGTGACGAGCAGTACTTC
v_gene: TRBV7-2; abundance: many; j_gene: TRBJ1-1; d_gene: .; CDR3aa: CASSFRNTEAFF; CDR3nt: TGTGCCAGCAGCTTCCGGAACACTGAAGCTTTCTTT
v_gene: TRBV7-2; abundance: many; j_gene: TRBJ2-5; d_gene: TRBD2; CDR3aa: CASSLASGSRVTQYF; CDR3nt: TGTGCCAGCAGCTTAGCTAGCGGGAGTCGGGTGACCCAGTACTTC
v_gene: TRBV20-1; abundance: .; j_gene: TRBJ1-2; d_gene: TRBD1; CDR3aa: CSANPGTDYGYTF; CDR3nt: TGCAGTGCTAACCCCGGGACAGACTATGGCTACACCTTC
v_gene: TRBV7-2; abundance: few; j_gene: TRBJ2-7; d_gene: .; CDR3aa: CASSSGPPDEQYF; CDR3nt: TGTGCCAGCAGCTCGGGACCTCCCGACGAGCAGTACTTC
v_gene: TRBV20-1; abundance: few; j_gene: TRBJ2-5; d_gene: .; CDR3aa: CSARGWEETQYF; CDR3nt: TGCAGTGCACGGGGGTGGGAAGAGACCCAGTACTTC
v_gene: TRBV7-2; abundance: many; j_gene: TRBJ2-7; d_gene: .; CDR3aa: CASQASNLYEQYF; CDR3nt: TGTGCCAGTCAGGCGTCAAACCTTTACGAGCAGTACTTC
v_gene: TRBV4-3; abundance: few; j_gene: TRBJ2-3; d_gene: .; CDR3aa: CASSQVGAGADTQYF; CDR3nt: TGCGCCAGCAGCCAAGTCGGGGCTGGGGCAGATACGCAGTATTTT
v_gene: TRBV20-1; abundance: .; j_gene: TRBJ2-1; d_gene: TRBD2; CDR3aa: CSARGTSGRARDEQFF; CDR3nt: TGCAGTGCTAGGGGGACTAGCGGGAGGGCTCGCGATGAGCAGTTCTTC
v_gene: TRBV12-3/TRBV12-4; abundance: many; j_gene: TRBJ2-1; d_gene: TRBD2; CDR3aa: CASGGSTSGKQFF; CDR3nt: TGTGCCAGCGGTGGTAGCACTAGCGGGAAGCAGTTCTTC
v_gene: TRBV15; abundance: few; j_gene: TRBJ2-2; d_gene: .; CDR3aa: CATSSNFGELFF; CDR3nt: TGTGCCACCAGCAGTAACTTCGGGGAGCTGTTTTTT
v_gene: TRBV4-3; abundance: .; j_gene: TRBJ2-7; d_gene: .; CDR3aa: CASSRWGTSYEQYF; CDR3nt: TGCGCCAGCAGCCGCTGGGGGACCTCCTACGAGCAGTACTTC
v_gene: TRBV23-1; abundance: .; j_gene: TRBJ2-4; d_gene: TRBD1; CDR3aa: CASSQSGDRGRLKNIQYF; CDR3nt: TGCGCCAGCAGTCAATCGGGGGACAGGGGTAGGCTGAAAAACATTCAGTACTTC
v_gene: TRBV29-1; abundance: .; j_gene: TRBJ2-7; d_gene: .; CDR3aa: CSVGYWGRGRYEQYF; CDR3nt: TGCAGCGTTGGCTATTGGGGCAGGGGGAGGTACGAGCAGTACTTC
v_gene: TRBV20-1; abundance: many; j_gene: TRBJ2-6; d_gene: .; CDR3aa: CSASSGSGANVLTF; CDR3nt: TGCAGTGCTAGCTCGGGGTCTGGGGCCAACGTCCTGACTTTC
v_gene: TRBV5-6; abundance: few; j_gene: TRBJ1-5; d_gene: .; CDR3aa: CASSLSGRYGQPQHF; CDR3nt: TGTGCCAGCAGCTTGTCAGGGCGCTACGGTCAGCCCCAGCATTTT
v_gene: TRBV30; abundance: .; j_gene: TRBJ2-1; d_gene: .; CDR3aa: CAWVVGGINEQFF; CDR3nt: TGTGCCTGGGTCGTAGGGGGGATCAATGAGCAGTTCTTC
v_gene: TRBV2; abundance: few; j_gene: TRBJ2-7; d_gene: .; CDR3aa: CASTVVGEQYF; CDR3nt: TGTGCCAGCACCGTTGTAGGCGAGCAGTACTTC
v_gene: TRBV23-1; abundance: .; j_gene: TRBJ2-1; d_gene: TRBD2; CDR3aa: CASSQERGHHNEQFF; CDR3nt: TGCGCCAGCAGTCAAGAGCGGGGGCACCACAATGAGCAGTTCTTC
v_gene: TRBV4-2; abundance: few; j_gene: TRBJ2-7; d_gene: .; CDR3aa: CASSQDSPSRGGYEQYF; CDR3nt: TGTGCCAGCAGCCAAGATTCCCCCTCACGTGGAGGCTACGAGCAGTACTTC
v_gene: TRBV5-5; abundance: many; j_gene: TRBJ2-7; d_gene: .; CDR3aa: CASSLVPGGTYEQYF; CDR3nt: TGTGCCAGCAGCTTGGTTCCTGGGGGAACCTACGAGCAGTACTTC
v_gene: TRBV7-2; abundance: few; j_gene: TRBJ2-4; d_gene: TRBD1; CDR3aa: CASSQYRGRAKNIQYF; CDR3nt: TGTGCCAGCAGCCAATACAGGGGTAGAGCCAAAAACATTCAGTACTTC
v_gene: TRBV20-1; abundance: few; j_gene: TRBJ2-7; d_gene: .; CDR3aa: CSAQDGREQYF; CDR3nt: TGCAGTGCCCAAGACGGACGCGAGCAGTACTTC
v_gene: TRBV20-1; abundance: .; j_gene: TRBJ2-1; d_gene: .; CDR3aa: CSASRVGATDEQFF; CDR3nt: TGCAGTGCTAGTAGGGTGGGCGCTACCGATGAGCAGTTCTTC
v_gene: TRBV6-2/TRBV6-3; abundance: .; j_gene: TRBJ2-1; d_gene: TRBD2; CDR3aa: CASSYIAGSSDNEQFF; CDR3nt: TGTGCCAGCAGTTATATAGCGGGATCCTCGGACAATGAGCAGTTCTTC
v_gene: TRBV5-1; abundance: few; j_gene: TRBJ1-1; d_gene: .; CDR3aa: CASSLGSRGFETEAFF; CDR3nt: TGCGCCAGCAGCTTGGGGTCCCGGGGCTTTGAAACTGAAGCTTTCTTT
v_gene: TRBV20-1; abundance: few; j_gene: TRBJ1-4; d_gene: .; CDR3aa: CSALDLPGEKLFF; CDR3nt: TGCAGTGCCTTGGACCTCCCCGGCGAAAAACTGTTTTTT
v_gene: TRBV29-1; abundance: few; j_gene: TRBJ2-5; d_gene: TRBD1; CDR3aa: CSVDRGLETQYF; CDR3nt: TGCAGCGTAGACAGGGGGCTCGAGACCCAGTACTTC
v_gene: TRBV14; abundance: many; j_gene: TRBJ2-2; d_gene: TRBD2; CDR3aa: CASSQHTSGNTGELFF; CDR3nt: TGTGCCAGCAGCCAGCACACTAGCGGGAACACCGGGGAGCTGTTTTTT
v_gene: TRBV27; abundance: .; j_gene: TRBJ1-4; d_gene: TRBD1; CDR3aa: CASSFGFGTGDEKLFF; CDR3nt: TGTGCCAGCAGTTTTGGCTTCGGGACAGGGGATGAAAAACTGTTTTTT
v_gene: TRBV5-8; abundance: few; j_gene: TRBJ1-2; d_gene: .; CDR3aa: CASSQNPRTYGYTF; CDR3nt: TGTGCCAGCAGCCAAAATCCTCGGACCTATGGCTACACCTTC
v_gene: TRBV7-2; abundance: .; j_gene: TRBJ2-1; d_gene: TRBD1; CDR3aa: CASSFRDSATEQFF; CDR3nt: TGTGCCAGCAGCTTCCGGGACAGCGCAACTGAGCAGTTCTTC
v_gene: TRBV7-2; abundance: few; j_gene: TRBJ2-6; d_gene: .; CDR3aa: CASAEDSGANVLTF; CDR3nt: TGTGCCAGCGCCGAGGACTCCGGGGCCAACGTCCTGACTTTC
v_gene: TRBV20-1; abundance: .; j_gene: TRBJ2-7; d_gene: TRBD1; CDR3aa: CSAKGGANYEQYF; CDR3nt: TGCAGTGCTAAAGGGGGCGCGAACTACGAGCAGTACTTC
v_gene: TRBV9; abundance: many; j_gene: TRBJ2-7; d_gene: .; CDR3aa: CASSLNGEQYF; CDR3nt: TGTGCCAGCAGCCTGAACGGCGAGCAGTACTTC
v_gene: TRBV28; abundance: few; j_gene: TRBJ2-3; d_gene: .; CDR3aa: CASTREGAGTDTQYF; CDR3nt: TGTGCCAGCACCCGGGAGGGGGCTGGCACAGATACGCAGTATTTT